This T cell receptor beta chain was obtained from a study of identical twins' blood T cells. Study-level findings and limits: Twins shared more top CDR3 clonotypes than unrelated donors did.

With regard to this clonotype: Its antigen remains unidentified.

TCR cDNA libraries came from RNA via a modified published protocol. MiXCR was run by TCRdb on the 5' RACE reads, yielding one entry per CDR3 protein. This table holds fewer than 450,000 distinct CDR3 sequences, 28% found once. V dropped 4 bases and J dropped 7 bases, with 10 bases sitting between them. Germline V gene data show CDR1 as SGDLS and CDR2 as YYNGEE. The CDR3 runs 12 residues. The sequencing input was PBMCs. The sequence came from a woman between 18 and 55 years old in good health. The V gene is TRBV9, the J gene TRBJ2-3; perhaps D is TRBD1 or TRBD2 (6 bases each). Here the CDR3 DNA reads TGTGCCAGCAGCTCTGGGGGGCATACGCAGTATTTT. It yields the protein CASSSGGHTQYF.